The following is a T cell receptor (beta chain) sequence with its context. Its antigen is still unknown. CDR3 length: 13 residues. The V and J ends lost 5 bases and 5 bases respectively, with 12 bases between them. The germline CDR1 and CDR2 sequences are LNHNV and YYDKDF (reference sequence). The sample belongs to a study of cytomegalovirus exposure and HLA in healthy donors. Study-level results: Later analysis showed TCR association rates varying by HLA locus, highest for DRB1 and lowest for HLA-C. TCR beta sequences numbering around 15,000 were associated with HLA alleles at 0.05 false discovery rate in a later analysis. Beyond CMV serostatus, there was no information to go on about immune exposure. Presence/absence analysis assumed near-uniform sequencing depth across donors.

In the PCR, 60 Vbeta and 13 Jbeta primers were used. The table came from immunoSEQ multiplex PCR; TCRdb's copy has only in-frame clones and leaves some out. The sample yields around 160,000 clones, of which the top ten take up 1.6%. The TCR sequence derives from a woman between 45 and 60 years old in good health and CMV-seronegative. Sequenced input: PBMCs. This rearrangement joins TRBV15 to TRBJ2-5; D perhaps matches TRBD1 (6 bases). The CDR3 is CATSVRQVETQYF. The CDR3 DNA sequence: TGTGCCACCAGCGTGAGACAGGTTGAGACCCAGTACTTC.